The clone carrying this T cell receptor beta chain was counted once. Its antigen is currently unknown. The CDR3 length is 15 residues. Germline V gene sequence: CDR1 KGHSH, CDR2 LQKENI. The data are from a study of blood T cells in healthy people across ages. Study-wide results and caveats: TCR beta diversity was tightly associated with the proportion of naive T cells. More naive CD4+ cells and higher diversity were found in long-lived than in aged donors.

Primers used in a second PCR of roughly 6 to 11 cycles were a sample-barcoded 5' primer and a J-beta primer mix. MiXCR, run by TCRdb on the 5' RACE reads, gives a single entry per CDR3 protein. The sample includes approximately 800,000 distinct CDR3 sequences, under 30% of them seen just once. These data were likewise used in another study, on T cells of mothers and their children. This second study says: The cDNA synthesis received all extracted RNA, at around 1.5 ug per 15 ul. Per child, about 2.8 million TCR beta CDR3 reads were obtained, against over 9.5 million per mother.

The sequence came from a boy aged 5-17 years in good health. Sequencing used blood. The chain couples TRBV18 to TRBJ2-5, with D tentatively TRBD2 (7 bases). The end of the DNA fits TRBJ2-7 better, so the J call may be wrong. The CDR3 nucleotides read TGTGCCAGCTCACCATCGGGGAAGGGGGGGGACGAGCAGTACTTC. Translating it yields CASSPSGKGGDEQYF.